What follows are 5 T cell receptor beta chains derived from one specimen sequenced in a study of blood T cell repertoires in COVID-19. Measured with immunoSEQ multiplex PCR; TCRdb has only the in-frame clones, and not every one. The sample contains about 330,000 clones, approximately 88% of which appear only once. Sequencing was carried out using PBMCs or T cells enriched from blood (not recorded which). The receptors come from a man aged 25 to 40 who had recovered from COVID-19.

The CDR3 DNA reads as TGTGCCAGCAGCTTCCGGGACATCTATGGCTACACCTTC. Translation: CASSFRDIYGYTF. This chain links TRBV11-2 with TRBJ1-2; possibly TRBD1 for D (6 bases). With 3 bases removed from V and 4 bases from J, the gap between germline ends came to 9 bases. In germline, CDR1 is SGHAT, CDR2 FQNNGV. The length of the CDR3 is 13 residues.

The chain carries TRBV27 and TRBJ2-2; D uncertain. V gave up 2 bases and J gave up 5 bases, with 12 bases separating them. Germline V gene data show CDR1 as MNHEY and CDR2 as SMNVEV (reference sequence). This CDR3 is 15 amino acids long. The CDR3 sequence: CASSLEWSSTGELFF. The CDR3 nucleotides read TGTGCCAGCAGTTTAGAGTGGTCGTCGACCGGGGAGCTGTTTTTT.

The gene calls are TRBV7-8 and TRBJ2-6; TRBD2 is a possible D gene (5 bases). The V gene's germline CDR1 is SGHVS and CDR2 FQNEAQ. V was cut by 0 bases and J by 0 bases, with 6 bases left in between. The CDR3 totals 16 residues. The CDR3 protein is CASSLAGGSGANVLTF. The CDR3 DNA reads TGTGCCAGCAGCTTAGCAGGAGGCTCTGGGGCCAACGTCCTGACTTTC.

Of note for this clone: Other DNA sequences in this sample translate to the same CDR3. J is TRBJ1-1 and V is TRBV7-9; tentatively, D is TRBD1 (5 bases). The V end was cut by 5 bases, the J end by 5 bases, with 9 bases between. Germline loops: CDR1 SEHNR, CDR2 FQNEAQ (reference sequence). The CDR3 totals 12 residues. CDR3 region: CASSRGRTEAFF. The CDR3 DNA reads TGTGCCAGCAGCCGGGGGAGGACTGAAGCTTTCTTT.

CDR3 nucleotide sequence: TGTGCCACCAGTGATCGGACAGGGGGTAGCTATGGCTACACCTTC. Translated, it gives CATSDRTGGSYGYTF. V and J are TRBV24-1 and TRBJ1-2; TRBD1 matches at 10 bases. Trimming removed 3 bases from V and 4 bases from J; junction bases left unmatched: 4. Germline V CDR1 and CDR2: KGHDR, SFDVKD. The CDR3 consists of 15 residues.